This T cell receptor beta chain comes out of a study of CD8 T cells in ankylosing spondylitis. General study points: Reportedly, disease-linked clones are significantly enriched in ankylosing spondylitis patients' matched synovial fluid. One TCR beta motif, made up of roughly eight highly homologous variants, appeared characteristic of ankylosing spondylitis blood.

Making use of molecular barcodes, quantitative 5'-RACE generated TCR beta libraries. TCRdb re-called the 5' RACE reads through MiXCR, storing one row per CDR3 protein. In the table there are 500,000 to 650,000 distinct CDR3 sequences, about 5.4% of which are singletons. This clonotype was seen repeatedly, ten times or more. Antigen specificity is unknown. The V and J ends lost 0 bases and 6 bases respectively, with 7 bases between them. This CDR3 comprises 13 residues. Germline CDR1 ENHRY, CDR2 SYGVKD. The specimen was blood, either unsorted or a sorted T cell fraction (not recorded which). The genes are TRBV10-3 and TRBJ2-3; D is undetermined. The clonotype was recovered from a male donor with ankylosing spondylitis. CDR3 nucleotides: TGTGCCATCAGTGAGTCGACTGGGGATACGCAGTATTTT. Its translation: CAISESTGDTQYF.